This T cell receptor beta chain is drawn from a study of blood T cell repertoires in COVID-19. Study as a whole: T cells, B-cell-depleted T cells, or PBMCs provided the cDNA or gDNA that served as material.

In the original processing: Amplification from reference gene primers served as the basis for estimated nucleated cell counts. The table came from immunoSEQ multiplex PCR; TCRdb's copy has only in-frame clones and leaves some out. V, J and clone size are taken as reported in that table, and D and trimming were inferred from the DNA itself. The sample consists of 95,000 or so clones, approximately 80% of them appearing once. The CDR3 spans 14 residues. V was trimmed by 3 bases and J by 4 bases, leaving 15 bases between them. Germline assignment: CDR1 GTSNPN and CDR2 SVGIG (reference sequence). Followed over time, Seattle patients had been enrolled while infection was active.

The chain links TRBV30 to TRBJ1-2; D is undetermined. Specimen: peripheral blood. The sequence was obtained from a man older than 75 with COVID-19, enrolled during active disease. In DNA form, the CDR3 reads TGTGCCTGGAGAGTTTCGGGAAGCCCCTATGGCTACACCTTC. This codes for CAWRVSGSPYGYTF.